This is a list of T cell receptor beta chains from one sample in a study of blood T cell repertoires in COVID-19. Method: immunoSEQ multiplex PCR; TCRdb's copy keeps in-frame clones and lacks some. The sample includes about 280,000 clones, around 80% of them seen just once. Material: PBMCs or T cells enriched from blood (not recorded which). Receptors originate from a man aged 35-49 years who had been exposed to COVID-19. Both conserved end residues are part of each CDR3. The order of the fields is V gene, J gene, clone size, D gene, CDR3 length, CDR3 DNA, CDR3 protein. A D gene is named only where the DNA matches it firmly. Only part of the rows carry a size: once, few, many, or a class if the clone is expanded.

V: TRBV6-4
J: TRBJ2-1
size: once
D: .
length: 13
DNA: TGTGCCAGCGGCATACTAGCCTACAATGAGCAGTTCTTC
CDR3: CASGILAYNEQFF

V: TRBV30
J: TRBJ1-6
size: .
D: .
length: 15
DNA: TGTGCCTGGAGTGTACAGAGACAGTTCAATTCACCCCTCCACTTT
CDR3: CAWSVQRQFNSPLHF

V: TRBV15
J: TRBJ2-7
size: .
D: .
length: 17
DNA: TGTGCCACCAGCAGAGGGGGGGAACTTCCCTGGAGGCGCGAGCAGTACTTC
CDR3: CATSRGGELPWRREQYF

V: TRBV11-3
J: TRBJ1-1
size: once
D: .
length: 13
DNA: TGTGCCAGCAGTCGGACAGTCAACACTGAAGCTTTCTTT
CDR3: CASSRTVNTEAFF

V: TRBV30
J: TRBJ2-1
size: .
D: .
length: 13
DNA: TGTGCCTGTGGAGCGGAGAGATACAATGAGCAGTTCTTC
CDR3: CACGAERYNEQFF

V: TRBV5-1
J: TRBJ1-4
size: .
D: .
length: 15
DNA: TGCGCCAGCAGCCCCTGGGGCCAAGGACGAGAAAAACTGTTTTTT
CDR3: CASSPWGQGREKLFF

V: TRBV6-1
J: TRBJ1-1
size: .
D: .
length: 14
DNA: TGTGCCAGCAGTGAAGGTGGGGGAGGCACTGAAGCTTTCTTT
CDR3: CASSEGGGGTEAFF

V: TRBV3-1/TRBV3-2
J: TRBJ2-1
size: .
D: TRBD2
length: 15
DNA: TGTGCCAGCAGCCGAAGAAGCGGGAGGGCCAATGAGCAGTTCTTC
CDR3: CASSRRSGRANEQFF

V: TRBV7-3
J: TRBJ2-5
size: .
D: .
length: 19
DNA: TGTGCCAGCAGCCTACCACTTGCCGGGACTTCCTCCTACCAAGAGACCCAGTACTTC
CDR3: CASSLPLAGTSSYQETQYF

V: TRBV5-1
J: TRBJ2-3
size: .
D: TRBD1
length: 15
DNA: TGCGCCAGCAGCCGGCCCGGACAGGGGGCAAACATGCAGTATTTT
CDR3: CASSRPGQGANMQYF

V: TRBV7-9
J: TRBJ1-4
size: .
D: TRBD1
length: 14
DNA: TGTGCCAGCAGCTTCGGAGACAGGGGGGGAAAACTGTTTTTT
CDR3: CASSFGDRGGKLFF

V: TRBV9
J: TRBJ2-1
size: .
D: .
length: 15
DNA: TGTGCCAGCAGCGTCGGACAAAGCTCCTACAATGAGCAGTTCTTC
CDR3: CASSVGQSSYNEQFF

V: TRBV30
J: TRBJ2-2
size: .
D: TRBD1
length: 13
DNA: TGTGCCTTGGGACAGGGTAATAACGGGGAGCTGTTTTTT
CDR3: CALGQGNNGELFF

V: TRBV19
J: TRBJ2-7
size: .
D: .
length: 14
DNA: TGTGCCAGTAGTATAACTTTTAGCTCCTACGAGCAGTACTTC
CDR3: CASSITFSSYEQYF